The next 11 T cell receptor beta chains were all read from a single sample in a study of radiotherapy plus CTLA-4 blockade in lung cancer. Measured with immunoSEQ multiplex PCR; TCRdb has only the in-frame clones, and not every one. The top ten clones hold 2.9% of a sample with tens of thousands of clones, about 72% of them seen once. This specimen was peripheral blood, taken from a patient treated with radiotherapy plus ipilimumab. The receptors derive from a human donor with non-small cell lung cancer who had a complete response to radiotherapy plus ipilimumab.

This rearrangement joins TRBV7-2 to TRBJ2-5, with 7 positions matching TRBD2. Germline V gene data show CDR1 as SGHTA and CDR2 as FQGNSA. The V segment lost 5 bases and the J segment 2 bases; nucleotides outside the gene matches: 8. The CDR3 is made up of 15 amino acids. The CDR3 is CASSNRDYLQETQYF. CDR3 nucleotides: TGTGCCAGCAGCAATCGGGACTACCTACAAGAGACCCAGTACTTC.

The CDR3 region is CASSFTRPSSYEQYF. The CDR3 DNA is TGTGCCAGCAGTTTCACCAGGCCGAGCTCCTACGAGCAGTACTTC. The genes are TRBV27 and TRBJ2-5; D unresolved. The J call could be wrong; TRBJ2-7 is a better fit for the DNA end. The germline V gene encodes CDR1 MNHEY and CDR2 SMNVEV (reference sequence). The CDR3 is 15 amino acids.

The chain is built from TRBV19 and TRBJ2-5; possible D gene TRBD2, 6 bases. The CDR3 contains 14 residues. Trimming removed 2 bases at V and 4 bases at J, with 11 bases between. CDR1 is LNHDA, CDR2 SQIVND, per germline (reference sequence). The DNA for the CDR3 is TGTGCCAGTAGTATAAGAGGGAGGCCAGAGACCCAGTACTTC. Protein product: CASSIRGRPETQYF.

The chain carries TRBV5-1 and TRBJ1-6; no clear D. Germline loops: CDR1 SGHRS, CDR2 YFSETQ. CDR3 size: 15 residues. Trimming shortened V by 1 base and J by 3 bases, and 8 bases separated the two germline ends. The CDR3: CASSLTQVYNSPLHF. CDR3 sequence (DNA): TGCGCCAGCAGCTTGACACAAGTCTATAATTCACCCCTCCACTTT.

The chain employs TRBV5-1 and TRBJ2-1, with 7 bases matching TRBD2. V shed 4 bases and J 9 bases; nucleotides not matched to a gene: 10. The CDR3 is 14 residues long. Germline V gene lookup returns CDR1 SGHRS and CDR2 YFSETQ. Written as DNA, the CDR3 is TGCGCCAGCAGCGTGCTAGCGGAGGGAAGTGAGCAGTTCTTC. This sequence encodes CASSVLAEGSEQFF. Complete variable domain (other parts from reference TRBV5-1 and TRBJ2-1): KAGVTQTPRYLIKTRGQQVTLSCSPISGHRSVSWYQQTPGQGLQFLFEYFSETQRNKGNFPGRFSGRQFSNSRSEMNVSTLELGDSALYLCASSVLAEGSEQFFGPGTRLTVL.

The genes are TRBV10-3 and TRBJ2-7, with D perhaps TRBD1 (5 bases). CDR1 ENHRY and CDR2 SYGVKD come from the germline V gene. CDR3 length equals 12 residues. Deletions cut 4 bases from V and 3 bases from J, with 7 bases between. The CDR3 region is CAISGTSYEQYF. CDR3 DNA: TGTGCCATCAGTGGGACAAGCTACGAGCAGTACTTC.

The chain carries TRBV2 and TRBJ2-5; the match to TRBD1 covers 10 bases. The ends lost 6 bases at V and 6 bases at J; junction bases unmatched: 13. Germline CDR1 and CDR2: SNHLY and FYNNEI. The CDR3 has 16 residues. CDR3: CASSGLGQGLGKTQYF. CDR3 coding DNA: TGTGCCAGCAGCGGACTGGGACAGGGGTTGGGAAAGACCCAGTACTTC.

The chain combines TRBV29-1 with TRBJ2-6, with 9 bases lining up with TRBD1. Germline V gene lookup returns CDR1 SQVTM and CDR2 ANQGSEA. The CDR3 loop spans 15 amino acids. The junction had 5 bases not matched to a gene; V was cut back by 6 bases and J by 2 bases. In DNA, the CDR3 is TGCAGCGTCACGACAGGGGGTGCTGGGGCCAACGTCCTGACTTTC. This gives the protein CSVTTGGAGANVLTF.

This rearrangement joins TRBV28 to TRBJ1-4; D might be TRBD1 (5 bases). The CDR3 spans 16 residues. Germline CDR1 MDHEN, CDR2 SYDVKM. Trimming stripped 7 bases from V and 4 bases from J, with 19 bases between. This CDR3 is CASTPWGRGGNEKLFF. The CDR3 DNA reads TGTGCCAGCACCCCGTGGGGCCGGGGGGGTAATGAAAAACTGTTTTTT.

The chain couples TRBV12-5 to TRBJ2-1, with a possible D match to TRBD1 (6 bases). Trimming stripped 1 base from V and 7 bases from J, with 17 bases between. The CDR3 has 16 amino acids. Per germline, CDR1 LGHNT and CDR2 FRNRAP. The CDR3 DNA reads TGTGCTAGTGGTTTGGGGAGCGGTGGGGGCGGTAATGAGCAGTTCTTC. This encodes CASGLGSGGGGNEQFF.

This sequence joins TRBV9 and TRBJ1-1; D remains ambiguous. CDR1 SGDLS and CDR2 YYNGEE come from the germline V gene. V was cut by 5 bases and J by 6 bases, with 20 bases left in between. The CDR3 spans 15 residues. The CDR3 sequence: CASSPIWQMRAEAFF. In DNA form, the CDR3 reads TGTGCCAGCAGTCCGATTTGGCAGATGAGGGCTGAAGCTTTCTTT.